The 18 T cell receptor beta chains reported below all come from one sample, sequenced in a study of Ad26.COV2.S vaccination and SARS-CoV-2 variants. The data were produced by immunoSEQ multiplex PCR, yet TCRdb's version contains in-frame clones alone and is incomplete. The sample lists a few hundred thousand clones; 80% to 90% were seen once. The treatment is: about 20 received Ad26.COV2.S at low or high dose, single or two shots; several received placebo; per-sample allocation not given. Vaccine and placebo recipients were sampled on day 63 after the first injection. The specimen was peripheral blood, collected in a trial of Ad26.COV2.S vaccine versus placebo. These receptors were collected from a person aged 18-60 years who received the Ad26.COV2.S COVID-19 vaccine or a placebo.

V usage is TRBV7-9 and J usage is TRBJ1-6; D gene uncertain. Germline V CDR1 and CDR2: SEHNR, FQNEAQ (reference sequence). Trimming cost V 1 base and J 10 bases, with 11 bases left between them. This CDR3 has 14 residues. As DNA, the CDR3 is TGTGCCAGCAGCTTAGGAAGCCGGGTCTCACCCCTCCACTTT. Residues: CASSLGSRVSPLHF. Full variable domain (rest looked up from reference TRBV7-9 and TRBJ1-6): DTGVSQNPRHKITKRGQNVTFRCDPISEHNRLYWYRQTLGQGPEFLTYFQNEAQLEKSRLLSDRFSAERPKGSFSTLEIQRTEQGDSAMYLCASSLGSRVSPLHFGNGTRLTVT.

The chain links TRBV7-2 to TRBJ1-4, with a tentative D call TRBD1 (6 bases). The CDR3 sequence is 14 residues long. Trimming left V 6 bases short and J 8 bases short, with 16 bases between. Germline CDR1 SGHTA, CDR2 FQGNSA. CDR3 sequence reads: CASRDRGRGEKLFF. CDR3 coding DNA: TGTGCCAGCAGGGACAGAGGGAGAGGAGAAAAACTGTTTTTT.

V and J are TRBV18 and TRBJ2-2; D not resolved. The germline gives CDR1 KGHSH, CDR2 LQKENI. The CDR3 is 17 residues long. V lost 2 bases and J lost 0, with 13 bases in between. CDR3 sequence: CASSPWARTANTGELFF. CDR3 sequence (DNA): TGTGCCAGCTCACCATGGGCTAGGACCGCGAACACCGGGGAGCTGTTTTTT.

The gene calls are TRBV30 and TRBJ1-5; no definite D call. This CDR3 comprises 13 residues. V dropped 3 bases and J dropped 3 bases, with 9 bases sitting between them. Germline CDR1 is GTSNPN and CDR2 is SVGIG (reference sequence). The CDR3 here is CAWSADINQPQHF. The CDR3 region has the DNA TGTGCCTGGAGCGCAGACATCAATCAGCCCCAGCATTTT.

The CDR3 reads CASNERGRKKLFF. The DNA for the CDR3 is TGTGCCAGCAACGAGAGGGGGAGGAAAAAACTGTTTTTT. The J gene is TRBJ1-4, the V gene TRBV2; a possible D gene is TRBD1 (6 bases). Germline-derived CDR1 and CDR2 are SNHLY and FYNNEI. The CDR3 contains 13 residues. The V end lost 7 bases, the J end lost 9 bases, and 15 bases lay between the germline ends.

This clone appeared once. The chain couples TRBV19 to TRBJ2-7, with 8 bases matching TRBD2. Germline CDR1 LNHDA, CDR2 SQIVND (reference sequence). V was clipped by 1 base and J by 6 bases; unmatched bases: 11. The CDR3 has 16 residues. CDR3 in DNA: TGTGCCAGTAGTATAGGACTAGCGATGGGGCCATCCGAGCAGTACTTC. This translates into CASSIGLAMGPSEQYF.

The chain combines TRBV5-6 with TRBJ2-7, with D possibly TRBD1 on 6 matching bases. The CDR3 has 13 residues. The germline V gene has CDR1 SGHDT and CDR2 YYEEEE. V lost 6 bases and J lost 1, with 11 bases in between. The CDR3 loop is CASIQGTSYEQYF. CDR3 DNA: TGTGCCAGCATCCAGGGGACGTCCTACGAGCAGTACTTC.

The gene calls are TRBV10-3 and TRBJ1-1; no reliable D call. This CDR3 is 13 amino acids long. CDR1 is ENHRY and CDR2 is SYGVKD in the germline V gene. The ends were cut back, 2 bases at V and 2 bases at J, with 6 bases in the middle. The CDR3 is CAISERANTEAFF. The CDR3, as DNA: TGTGCCATCAGTGAGAGGGCTAACACTGAAGCTTTCTTT.

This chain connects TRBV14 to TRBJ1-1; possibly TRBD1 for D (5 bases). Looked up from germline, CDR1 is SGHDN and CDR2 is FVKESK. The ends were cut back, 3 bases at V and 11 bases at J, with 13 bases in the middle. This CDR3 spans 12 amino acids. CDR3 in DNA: TGTGCCAGCAGCCAGGGACCTGGGGCTGCTTTCTTT. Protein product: CASSQGPGAAFF.

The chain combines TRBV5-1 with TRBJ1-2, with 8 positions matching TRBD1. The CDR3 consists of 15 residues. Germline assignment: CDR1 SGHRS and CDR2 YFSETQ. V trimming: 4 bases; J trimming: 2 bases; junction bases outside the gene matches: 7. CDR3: CASSPGQGSNYGYTF. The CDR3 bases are TGCGCCAGCAGCCCAGGACAGGGCTCGAACTATGGCTACACCTTC.

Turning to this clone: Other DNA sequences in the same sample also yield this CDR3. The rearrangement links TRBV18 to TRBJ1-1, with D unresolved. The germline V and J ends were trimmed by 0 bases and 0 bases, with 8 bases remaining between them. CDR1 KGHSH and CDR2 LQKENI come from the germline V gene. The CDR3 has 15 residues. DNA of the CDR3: TGTGCCAGCTCACCACCGTCCGGAATGAACACTGAAGCTTTCTTT. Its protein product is CASSPPSGMNTEAFF.

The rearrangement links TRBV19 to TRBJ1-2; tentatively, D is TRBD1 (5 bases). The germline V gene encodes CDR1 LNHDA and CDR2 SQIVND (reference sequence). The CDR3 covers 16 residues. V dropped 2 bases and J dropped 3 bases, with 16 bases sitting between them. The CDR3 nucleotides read TGTGCCAGTAGTATATTCGGCATCAGGGCGGACTATGGCTACACCTTC. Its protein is CASSIFGIRADYGYTF.

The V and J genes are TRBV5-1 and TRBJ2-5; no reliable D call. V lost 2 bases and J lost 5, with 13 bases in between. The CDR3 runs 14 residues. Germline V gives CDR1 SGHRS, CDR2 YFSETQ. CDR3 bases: TGCGCCAGCAGCTTAAGTCTATCTAGGGAGACCCAGTACTTC. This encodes CASSLSLSRETQYF.

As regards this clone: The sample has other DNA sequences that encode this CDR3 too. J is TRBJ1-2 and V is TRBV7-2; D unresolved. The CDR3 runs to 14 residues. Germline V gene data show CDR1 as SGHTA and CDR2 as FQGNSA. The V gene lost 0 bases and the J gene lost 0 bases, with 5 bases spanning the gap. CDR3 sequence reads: CASSLAGANYGYTF. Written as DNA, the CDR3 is TGTGCCAGCAGCTTAGCCGGGGCTAACTATGGCTACACCTTC.

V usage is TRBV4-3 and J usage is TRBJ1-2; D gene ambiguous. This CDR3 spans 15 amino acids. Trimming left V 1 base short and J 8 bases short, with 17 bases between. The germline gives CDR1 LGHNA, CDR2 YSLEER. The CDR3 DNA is TGCGCCAGCAGCCAAGGGTCCAGACACCTGGGAGGCTACACCTTC. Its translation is CASSQGSRHLGGYTF.

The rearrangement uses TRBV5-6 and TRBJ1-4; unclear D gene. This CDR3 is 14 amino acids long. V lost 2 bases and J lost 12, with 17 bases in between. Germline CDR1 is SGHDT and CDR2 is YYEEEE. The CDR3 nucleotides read TGTGCCAGCAGCTTATTTAAATTCGGTAGTGAACTGTTTTTT. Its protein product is CASSLFKFGSELFF.

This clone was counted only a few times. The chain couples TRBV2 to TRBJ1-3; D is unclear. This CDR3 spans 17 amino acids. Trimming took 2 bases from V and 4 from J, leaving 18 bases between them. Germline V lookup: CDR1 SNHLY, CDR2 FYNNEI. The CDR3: CASSELIGRGLGNTIYF. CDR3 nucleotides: TGTGCCAGCAGTGAATTAATTGGCAGAGGTTTAGGAAACACCATATATTTT.

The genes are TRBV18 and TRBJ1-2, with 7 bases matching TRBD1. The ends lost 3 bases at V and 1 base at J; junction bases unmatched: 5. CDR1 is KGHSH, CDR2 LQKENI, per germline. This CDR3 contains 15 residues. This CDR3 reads CASSPNRQGNYGYTF. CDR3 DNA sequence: TGTGCCAGCTCACCCAACCGACAGGGTAACTATGGCTACACCTTC.